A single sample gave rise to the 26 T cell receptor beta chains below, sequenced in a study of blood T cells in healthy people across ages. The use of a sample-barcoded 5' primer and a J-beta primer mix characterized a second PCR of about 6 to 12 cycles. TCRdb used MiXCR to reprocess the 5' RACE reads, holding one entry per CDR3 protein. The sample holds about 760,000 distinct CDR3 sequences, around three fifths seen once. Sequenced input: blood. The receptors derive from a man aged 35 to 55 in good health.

DNA for the CDR3: TGTGCCAGCAGTGGCGGAGGGACCCAGGGGGCCGGGGAGCTGTTTTTT. Amino acids: CASSGGGTQGAGELFF. V usage is TRBV6-1 and J usage is TRBJ2-2, with D possibly TRBD1 on 7 matching bases. The V gene lost 4 bases and the J gene lost 6 bases, with 18 bases spanning the gap. The length of the CDR3 is 16 residues. Per the germline V gene, CDR1 is MNHNS and CDR2 is SASEGT.

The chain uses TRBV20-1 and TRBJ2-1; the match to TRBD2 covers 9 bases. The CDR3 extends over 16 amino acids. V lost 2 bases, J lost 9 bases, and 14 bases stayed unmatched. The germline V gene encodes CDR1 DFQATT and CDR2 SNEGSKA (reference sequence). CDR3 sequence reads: CSARSSSGSYGSEQFF. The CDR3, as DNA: TGCAGTGCTAGATCAAGTAGCGGGAGCTACGGTAGTGAGCAGTTCTTC.

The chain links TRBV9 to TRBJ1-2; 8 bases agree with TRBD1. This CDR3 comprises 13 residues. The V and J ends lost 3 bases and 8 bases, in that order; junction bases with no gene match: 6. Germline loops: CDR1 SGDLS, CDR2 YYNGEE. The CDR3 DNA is TGTGCCAGCAGCGGGGACAGGTTGAGCGGCTACACCTTC. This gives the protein CASSGDRLSGYTF.

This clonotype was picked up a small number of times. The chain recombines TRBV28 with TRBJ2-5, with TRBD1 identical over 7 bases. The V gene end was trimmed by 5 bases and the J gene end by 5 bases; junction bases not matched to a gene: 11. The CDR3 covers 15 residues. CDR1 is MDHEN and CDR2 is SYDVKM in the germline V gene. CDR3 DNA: TGTGCCAGCAGTCCCCACGAGACAGGGCGGGAGACCCAGTACTTC. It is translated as CASSPHETGRETQYF.

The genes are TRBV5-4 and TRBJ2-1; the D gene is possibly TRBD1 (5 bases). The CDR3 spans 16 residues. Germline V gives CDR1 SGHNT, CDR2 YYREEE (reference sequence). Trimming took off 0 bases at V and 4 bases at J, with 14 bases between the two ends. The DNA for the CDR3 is TGTGCCAGCAGCTTGGGGAGTAGGGGCCTTTACAATGAGCAGTTCTTC. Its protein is CASSLGSRGLYNEQFF.

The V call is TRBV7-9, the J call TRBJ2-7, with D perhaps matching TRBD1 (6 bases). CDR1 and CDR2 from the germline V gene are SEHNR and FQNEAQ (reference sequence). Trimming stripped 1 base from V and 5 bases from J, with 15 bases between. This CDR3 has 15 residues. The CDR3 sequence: CASSLGRQGKHEQYF. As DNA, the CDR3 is TGTGCCAGCAGCTTAGGTCGCCAGGGGAAACACGAGCAGTACTTC.

Here the CDR3 reads CATSRLDADTQYF. CDR3 in DNA: TGCGCCACTAGCAGACTAGACGCAGATACGCAGTATTTT. V gene TRBV5-1 combines with J gene TRBJ2-3; TRBD2 might be the D (6 bases). The germline V gene has CDR1 SGHRS and CDR2 YFSETQ. The length of the CDR3 is 13 residues. V was cut by 9 bases and J by 4 bases, with 15 bases left in between.

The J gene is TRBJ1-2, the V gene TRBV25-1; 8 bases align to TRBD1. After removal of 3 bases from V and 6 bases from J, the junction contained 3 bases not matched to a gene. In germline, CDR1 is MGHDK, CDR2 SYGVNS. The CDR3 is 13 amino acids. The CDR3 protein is CASSEGQDDGYTF. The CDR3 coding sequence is TGTGCCAGCAGTGAGGGACAGGACGATGGCTACACCTTC.

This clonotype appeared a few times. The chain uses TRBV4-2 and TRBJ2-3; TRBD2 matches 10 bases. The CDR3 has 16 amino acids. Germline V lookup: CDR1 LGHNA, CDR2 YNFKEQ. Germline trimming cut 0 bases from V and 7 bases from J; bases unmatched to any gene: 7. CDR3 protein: CASSQEASGSLNTQYF. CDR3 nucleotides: TGTGCCAGCAGCCAAGAGGCTAGCGGGAGTCTGAATACGCAGTATTTT.

The DNA of the CDR3 is TGTGCCAGCAGCGTAGGATCGGGGGGTGGGCAGTTCTTC. Protein sequence: CASSVGSGGGQFF. The V call is TRBV9, the J call TRBJ2-1; 7 positions agree with TRBD2. Germline V gives CDR1 SGDLS, CDR2 YYNGEE. This CDR3 contains 13 residues. Germline trimming cut 0 bases from V and 12 bases from J; bases unmatched to any gene: 6.

The CDR3 reads CASSPGWIQETQFF. The CDR3 DNA reads TGTGCCAGCAGCCCCGGTTGGATACAAGAGACCCAGTTCTTC. This chain uses TRBV11-3 with TRBJ2-5; D remains unclear. The DNA end is a closer match to TRBJ2-1, so the J assignment may be wrong. The CDR3 extends over 14 amino acids. The germline V gene encodes CDR1 SGHNT and CDR2 YENEEA.

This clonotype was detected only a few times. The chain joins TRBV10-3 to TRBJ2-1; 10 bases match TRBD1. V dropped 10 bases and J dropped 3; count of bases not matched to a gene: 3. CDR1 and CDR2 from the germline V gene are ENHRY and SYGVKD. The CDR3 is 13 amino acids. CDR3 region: CAKGQGNYNEQFF. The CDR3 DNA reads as TGTGCCAAGGGACAGGGGAACTACAATGAGCAGTTCTTC.

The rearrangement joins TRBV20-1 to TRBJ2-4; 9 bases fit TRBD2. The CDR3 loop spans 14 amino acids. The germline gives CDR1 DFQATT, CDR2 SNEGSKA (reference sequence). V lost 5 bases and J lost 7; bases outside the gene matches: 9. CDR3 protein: CSAFLAGNRNIQYF. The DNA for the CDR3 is TGCAGTGCTTTCCTAGCGGGGAATAGGAACATTCAGTACTTC.

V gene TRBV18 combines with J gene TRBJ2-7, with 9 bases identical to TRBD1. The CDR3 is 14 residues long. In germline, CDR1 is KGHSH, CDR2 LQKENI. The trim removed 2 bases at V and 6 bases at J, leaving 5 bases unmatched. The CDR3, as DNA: TGTGCCAGCTCACCAGTGACAGGGGGTTCCGAGCAGTACTTC. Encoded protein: CASSPVTGGSEQYF.

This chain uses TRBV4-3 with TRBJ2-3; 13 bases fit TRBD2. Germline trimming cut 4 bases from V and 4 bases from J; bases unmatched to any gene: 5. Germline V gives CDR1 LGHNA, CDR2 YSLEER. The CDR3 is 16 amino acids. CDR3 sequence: CASSPETSGRSDTQYF. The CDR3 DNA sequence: TGCGCCAGCAGCCCAGAGACTAGCGGGAGGTCAGATACGCAGTATTTT.

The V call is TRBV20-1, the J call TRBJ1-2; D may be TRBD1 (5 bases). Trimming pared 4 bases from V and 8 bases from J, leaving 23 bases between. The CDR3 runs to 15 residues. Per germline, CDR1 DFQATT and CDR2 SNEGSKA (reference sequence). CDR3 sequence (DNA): TGCAGTGCTACCGGGACGGGGATTGCCTATGGAGGCTACACCTTC. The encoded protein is CSATGTGIAYGGYTF.

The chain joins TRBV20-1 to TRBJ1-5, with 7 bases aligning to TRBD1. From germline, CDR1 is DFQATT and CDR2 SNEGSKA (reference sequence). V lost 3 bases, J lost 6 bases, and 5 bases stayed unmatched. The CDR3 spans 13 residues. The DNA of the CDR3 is TGCAGTGCTAGGGAGACAGGGCGTCAGCCCCAGCATTTT. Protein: CSARETGRQPQHF.

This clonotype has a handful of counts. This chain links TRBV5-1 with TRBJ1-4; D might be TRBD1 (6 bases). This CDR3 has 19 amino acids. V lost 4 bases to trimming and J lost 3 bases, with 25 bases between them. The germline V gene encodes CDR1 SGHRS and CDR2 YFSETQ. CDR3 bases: TGCGCCAGCAGCATCATGACAGGACCCGGCCAGGCGGCTAATGAAAAACTGTTTTTT. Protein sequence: CASSIMTGPGQAANEKLFF.

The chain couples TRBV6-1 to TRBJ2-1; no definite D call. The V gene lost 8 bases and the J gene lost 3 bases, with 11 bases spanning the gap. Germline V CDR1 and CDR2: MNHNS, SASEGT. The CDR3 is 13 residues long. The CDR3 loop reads CASAAWGYNEQFF. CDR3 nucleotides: TGTGCCAGCGCGGCCTGGGGCTACAATGAGCAGTTCTTC.

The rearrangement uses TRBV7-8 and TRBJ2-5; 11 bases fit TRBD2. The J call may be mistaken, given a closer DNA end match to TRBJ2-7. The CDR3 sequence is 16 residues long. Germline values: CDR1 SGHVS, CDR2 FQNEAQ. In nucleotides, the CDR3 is TGTGCCAGCAGCTTAGCCTCAACTAGCGGGAGTCGCGAGCAGTACTTC. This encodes CASSLASTSGSREQYF.

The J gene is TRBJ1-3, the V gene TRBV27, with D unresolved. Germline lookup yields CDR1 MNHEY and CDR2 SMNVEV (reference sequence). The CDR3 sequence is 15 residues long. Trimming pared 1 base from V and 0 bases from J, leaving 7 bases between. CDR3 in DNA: TGTGCCAGCAGTTTATGGCCACCCTCTGGAAACACCATATATTTT. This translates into CASSLWPPSGNTIYF.

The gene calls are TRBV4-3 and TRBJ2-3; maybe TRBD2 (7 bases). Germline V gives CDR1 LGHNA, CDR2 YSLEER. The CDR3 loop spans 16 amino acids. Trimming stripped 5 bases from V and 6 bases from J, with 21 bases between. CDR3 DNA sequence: TGCGCCAGCAGCTCCTCCGGGGGGCGCTCGGGGGATACGCAGTATTTT. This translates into CASSSSGGRSGDTQYF.

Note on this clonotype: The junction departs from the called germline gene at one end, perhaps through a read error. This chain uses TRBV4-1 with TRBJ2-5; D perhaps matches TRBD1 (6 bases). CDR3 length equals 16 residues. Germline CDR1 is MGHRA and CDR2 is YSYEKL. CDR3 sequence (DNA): TGCGCCAGCAGCCAACCCGATACAGGGTCGCAAGAGACTCAGTACTTC. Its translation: CASSQPDTGSQETQYF.

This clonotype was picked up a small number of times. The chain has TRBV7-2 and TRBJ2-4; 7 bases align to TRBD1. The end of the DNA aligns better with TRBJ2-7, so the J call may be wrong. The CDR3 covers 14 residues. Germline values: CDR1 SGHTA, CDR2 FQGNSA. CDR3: CASSFEGAGGEQYF. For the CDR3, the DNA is TGTGCCAGCAGCTTTGAGGGGGCAGGTGGCGAGCAGTACTTC.

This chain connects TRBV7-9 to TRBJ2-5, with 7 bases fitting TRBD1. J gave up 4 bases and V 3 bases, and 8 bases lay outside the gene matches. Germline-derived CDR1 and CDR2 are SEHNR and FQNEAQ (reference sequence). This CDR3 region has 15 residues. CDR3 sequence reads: CASSFGEGAVETQYF. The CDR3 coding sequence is TGTGCCAGCAGCTTTGGAGAGGGGGCCGTAGAGACCCAGTACTTC.

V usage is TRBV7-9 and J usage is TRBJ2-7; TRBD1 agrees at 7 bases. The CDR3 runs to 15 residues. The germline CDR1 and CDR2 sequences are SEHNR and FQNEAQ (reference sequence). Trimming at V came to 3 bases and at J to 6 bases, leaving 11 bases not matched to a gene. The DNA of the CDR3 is TGTGCCAGCAGCTTGCAGGGGGTTCTCGACTCCGAGCAGTACTTC. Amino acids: CASSLQGVLDSEQYF.